The text below deals with one T cell receptor (beta chain). The data stem from a study of control samples from healthy donors and cancer patients. Profiling relied on immunoSEQ multiplex PCR, and the TCRdb table lists in-frame clones only, not all of them. The sample yields roughly 150,000 clones, 90% to 95% seen once. Specimen: blood. This TCR came from a woman in her twenties or thirties in good health.

CDR3: CSAKSNTEAFF. CDR3 coding DNA: TGCAGTGCTAAGTCGAACACTGAAGCTTTCTTT. The rearrangement joins TRBV20-1 to TRBJ1-1; D not resolved. This CDR3 has 11 residues. Germline CDR1 and CDR2: DFQATT and SNEGSKA (reference sequence). The V end lost 4 bases, the J end lost 1 base, and 4 bases lay between the germline ends.